This passage covers 18 T cell receptor beta chains from one sample sequenced in a study of early T cells in non-severe SARS-CoV-2 infection. TCRdb itself ran the 5' RACE reads through MiXCR, one entry per CDR3 protein. The sample carries fewer than 60,000 distinct CDR3 sequences, roughly 11% recorded once. The specimen sequenced was whole blood. The source of these receptors is an adult who was a healthcare worker with PCR-confirmed SARS-CoV-2 infection or an uninfected control (not recorded which).

This chain connects TRBV6-5 to TRBJ2-7; D is ambiguous. The V gene's germline CDR1 is MNHEY and CDR2 SVGAGI. CDR3 length equals 13 residues. V was trimmed by 2 bases and J by 4 bases, leaving 9 bases between them. In nucleotides, the CDR3 is TGTGCCAGCAGTTACGGGCAGTTGTACGAGCAGTACTTC. Translating gives CASSYGQLYEQYF.

This clonotype was counted at least ten times. The V call is TRBV12-3 or TRBV12-4, the J call TRBJ2-1; 8 bases match TRBD2. The junction had 12 bases not matched to a gene; V was cut back by 7 bases and J by 4 bases. The CDR3 has 16 amino acids. The CDR3 region is CASTLRSGGPYNEQFF. DNA of the CDR3: TGTGCCAGCACTCTAAGGTCGGGGGGGCCGTACAATGAGCAGTTCTTC.

This clonotype turned up a few times. The chain is built from TRBV7-9 and TRBJ1-1, with D possibly TRBD1 on 6 matching bases. The CDR3 covers 13 residues. Germline CDR1 and CDR2: SEHNR and FQNEAQ (reference sequence). The ends were cut back, 6 bases at V and 4 bases at J, with 12 bases in the middle. The chain's CDR3 is CASRVRGRTEAFF. The CDR3 DNA is TGTGCCAGCAGGGTCAGGGGACGCACTGAAGCTTTCTTT.

The table lists this clonotype with many counts. V gene TRBV7-2 combines with J gene TRBJ1-2; TRBD1 aligns across 11 bases. With 6 bases clipped from V and 4 bases from J, the junction kept 7 bases outside the gene matches. CDR3 length: 15 residues. Germline CDR1 SGHTA, CDR2 FQGNSA. The DNA for the CDR3 is TGTGCCAGCAGTGCCGGGACAGGGGGTACCTATGGCTACACCTTC. It translates to CASSAGTGGTYGYTF. Based on the CDR3 plus reference TRBV7-2 and TRBJ1-2, the full variable domain is GAGVSQSPSNKVTEKGKDVELRCDPISGHTALYWYRQSLGQGLEFLIYFQGNSAPDKSGLPSDRFSAERTGGSVSTLTIQRTQQEDSAVYLCASSAGTGGTYGYTFGSGTRLTVV.

The J gene is TRBJ2-3, the V gene TRBV10-3, with D possibly matching TRBD2 (6 bases). The CDR3 is made up of 16 amino acids. Between the trimmed V and J ends, which lost 3 bases and 6 bases, there was a span of 19 bases. Germline loops: CDR1 ENHRY, CDR2 SYGVKD. Here the CDR3 DNA reads TGTGCCATCAGTGAACCGGGACTCGAGTCCCACGATACGCAGTATTTT. Translation gives CAISEPGLESHDTQYF.

The rearrangement uses TRBV7-3 and TRBJ2-7; D assignment may be TRBD1 or TRBD2 (7 bases each). The CDR3 consists of 15 residues. Germline CDR1 is SGHTA and CDR2 is FQGTGA. Trimming took 2 bases from V and 0 from J, leaving 11 bases between them. CDR3 amino acids: CASSLAGDSSYEQYF. Written as DNA, the CDR3 is TGTGCCAGCAGCTTAGCGGGGGACAGCTCCTACGAGCAGTACTTC. The complete variable domain, with remaining parts taken from reference TRBV7-3 and TRBJ2-7, reads GAGVSQTPSNKVTEKGKYVELRCDPISGHTALYWYRQSLGQGPEFLIYFQGTGAADDSGLPNDRFFAVRPEGSVSTLKIQRTERGDSAVYLCASSLAGDSSYEQYFGPGTRLTVT.

The chain recombines TRBV4-3 with TRBJ2-1; D is perhaps TRBD1 (8 bases). V gave up 4 bases and J gave up 4 bases, with 17 bases separating them. The CDR3 is 16 amino acids. Germline assignment: CDR1 LGHNA and CDR2 YSLEER. The CDR3, as DNA: TGCGCCAGCAGCCTTACTGGACAGGGAGGGTACAATGAGCAGTTCTTC. Amino acid sequence: CASSLTGQGGYNEQFF.

V and J are TRBV12-3 or TRBV12-4 and TRBJ1-1, with D uncertain. The CDR3 loop spans 11 amino acids. The germline V and J ends were trimmed by 3 bases and 6 bases, with 5 bases remaining between them. The CDR3 spells CASSFGPEAFF. The DNA of the CDR3 is TGTGCCAGCAGTTTTGGCCCTGAAGCTTTCTTT.

This sequence joins TRBV20-1 and TRBJ2-3; D not resolved. V lost 4 bases and J 1 base, leaving 12 bases between the germline ends. CDR3 length equals 14 residues. Germline V gene data show CDR1 as DFQATT and CDR2 as SNEGSKA (reference sequence). In DNA, the CDR3 is TGCAGTGCTATGATTCTTTGGGGCACAGATACGCAGTATTTT. Its protein is CSAMILWGTDTQYF.

On this clonotype: With a much larger clone just one base away, this may be a read error. V usage is TRBV12-3 or TRBV12-4 and J usage is TRBJ2-1; D unresolved. CDR3 length: 13 residues. CDR3 coding DNA: TGTGCCAGCAGTTTATCAGTGTCTGATGAGCGGTTCTTC. The encoded protein is CASSLSVSDERFF.

This clonotype was counted many times. The chain joins TRBV10-3 to TRBJ1-1; unclear D gene. This CDR3 is 12 amino acids long. Deletions cut 0 bases from V and 10 bases from J, with 9 bases between. The germline gives CDR1 ENHRY, CDR2 SYGVKD. Here the CDR3 DNA reads TGTGCCATCAGTGAGTCGAGTGGGTCAGCTTTCTTT. Its translation is CAISESSGSAFF.

This chain connects TRBV20-1 to TRBJ1-2; D perhaps matches TRBD1 (5 bases). Trimming removed 0 bases at V and 2 bases at J, with 13 bases between. CDR1 DFQATT and CDR2 SNEGSKA come from the germline V gene (reference sequence). The CDR3 has 15 amino acids. CDR3 protein: CSARDHAGKNYGYTF. DNA for the CDR3: TGCAGTGCTAGAGATCACGCAGGGAAGAACTATGGCTACACCTTC.

The chain is built from TRBV5-1 and TRBJ2-1; 7 nucleotides match TRBD1. Looked up from germline, CDR1 is SGHRS and CDR2 is YFSETQ. V dropped 4 bases and J dropped 7; count of bases not matched to a gene: 11. The CDR3 covers 15 residues. CDR3 protein: CASSTGQALRNEQFF. DNA for the CDR3: TGCGCCAGCAGCACAGGACAGGCCTTGAGGAATGAGCAGTTCTTC.

This clonotype was counted a few times. The rearrangement uses TRBV6-2 or TRBV6-3 and TRBJ1-2; a weak D match, TRBD1 (5 bases). The V and J ends lost 6 bases and 4 bases respectively, with 12 bases between them. The CDR3 runs 13 residues. Germline CDR1 and CDR2: MNHEY and SVGEGT. The CDR3 nucleotides are TGTGCCAGCAGCCCACAGGCTCCCTATGGCTACACCTTC. It yields the protein CASSPQAPYGYTF.

The sample holds a few counts of this clonotype. This rearrangement joins TRBV6-1 to TRBJ1-1; D call uncertain. Germline CDR1 is MNHNS and CDR2 is SASEGT. CDR3 length: 11 amino acids. Trimming took 1 base from V and 10 from J, leaving 7 bases between them. The chain's CDR3 is CASSEGEGAFF. Here the CDR3 DNA reads TGTGCCAGCAGTGAAGGGGAGGGAGCTTTCTTT.

A few counts support this clonotype. J is TRBJ2-2 and V is TRBV29-1; D perhaps matches TRBD1 (6 bases). The ends were cut back, 6 bases at V and 3 bases at J, with 11 bases in the middle. The CDR3 sequence is 13 residues long. CDR1 is SQVTM and CDR2 is ANQGSEA in the germline V gene. In DNA, the CDR3 is TGCAGCGTCAGGGGATCAGACACCGGGGAGCTGTTTTTT. This encodes CSVRGSDTGELFF.

This clonotype has at least ten counts. V and J are TRBV4-1 and TRBJ2-6; D unresolved. Looked up from germline, CDR1 is MGHRA and CDR2 is YSYEKL. V lost 0 bases, J lost 0 bases, and 6 bases lay in between. The CDR3 totals 16 residues. In DNA, the CDR3 is TGCGCCAGCAGCCAAGACTATACCTCTGGGGCCAACGTCCTGACTTTC. Protein sequence: CASSQDYTSGANVLTF.

The rearrangement joins TRBV7-2 to TRBJ2-7, with D possibly being TRBD2 (6 bases). V dropped 0 bases and J dropped 2 bases, with 11 bases sitting between them. CDR1 SGHTA and CDR2 FQGNSA come from the germline V gene. The CDR3 has 15 residues. The CDR3 bases are TGTGCCAGCAGCTTAGCTGCTAGCGCAGCCTACGAGCAGTACTTC. Amino acids: CASSLAASAAYEQYF.